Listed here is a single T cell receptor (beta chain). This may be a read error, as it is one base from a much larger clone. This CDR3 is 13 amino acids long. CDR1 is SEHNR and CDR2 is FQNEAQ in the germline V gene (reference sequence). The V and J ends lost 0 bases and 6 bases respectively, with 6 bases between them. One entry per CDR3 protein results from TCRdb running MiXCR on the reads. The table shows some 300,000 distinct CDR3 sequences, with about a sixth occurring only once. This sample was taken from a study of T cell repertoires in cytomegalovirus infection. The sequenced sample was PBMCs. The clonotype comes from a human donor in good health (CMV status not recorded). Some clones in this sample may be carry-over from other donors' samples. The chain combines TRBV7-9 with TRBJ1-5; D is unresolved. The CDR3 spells CASSLAWGQPQHF. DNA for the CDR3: TGTGCCAGCAGCTTAGCGTGGGGTCAGCCCCAGCATTTT.